This T cell receptor beta chain derives from a study of human T cells and chemical hapten exposure. Study as a whole: Throughout the approximately 26-week study, diphenylcyclopropenone was applied weekly to the patients' scalps.

Specified time point: patch test 1, 2 weeks after DPC sensitization. Documented treatment: therapeutic diphenylcyclopropenone sensitization with weekly scalp DPC. Total RNA was extracted from unfractionated whole blood. Unique molecular identifiers were attached to individual cDNA molecules within the library. Original analysis: A per-sample median of 95,638 TCRs was observed, with a range of roughly 20,000 to 750,000. Each CDR3 protein gets one entry after TCRdb re-called the RACE reads with MiXCR. TCRdb assigned the V and J calls; the authors' analysis was not used. Of 340,000 or so distinct CDR3 sequences in the sample, roughly 6.9% were seen once. This clonotype has at least ten counts. The germline V gene encodes CDR1 SGHRS and CDR2 YFSETQ. Germline trimming cut 6 bases from V and 5 bases from J; bases unmatched to any gene: 9. The CDR3 consists of 14 residues.

This TCR was sampled from a young woman with alopecia areata. Some clones in this sample may be carry-over from other donors' samples. The genes are TRBV5-1 and TRBJ2-5; TRBD2 agrees at 8 bases. Sequencing used whole blood, obtained in connection with sensitization to the hapten diphenylcyclopropenone (DPC). CDR3 region: CASTRGGPRETQYF. The CDR3 DNA is TGCGCCAGCACCCGGGGGGGACCCCGGGAGACCCAGTACTTC.